Following are 20 T cell receptor beta chains from one sample sequenced in a study of monozygotic twins with inflammatory bowel disease. Reanalyzing the 5' RACE reads, TCRdb keeps one entry per CDR3 protein, without DNA. The table lists under 150,000 distinct CDR3 sequences, with roughly 2.5% in the top ten. Material for sequencing was blood. All receptors come from a human donor with ulcerative colitis or Crohn's disease, or a healthy co-twin of an affected twin (not recorded which).

The V call is TRBV7-8, the J call TRBJ2-5; TCRdb proposes TRBD1, but this gene call is untestable without DNA. Looked up from germline, CDR1 is SGHVS and CDR2 is FQNEAQ. The CDR3 extends over 16 amino acids. CDR3 sequence reads: CASSVARVPVGETQYF.

The chain combines TRBV5-4 with TRBJ2-1; TCRdb calls TRBD2, which cannot be checked without DNA. Per germline, CDR1 SGHNT and CDR2 YYREEE (reference sequence). CDR3 length: 15 amino acids. The CDR3 here is CASSLGRGGLNEQFF.

V gene TRBV19 combines with J gene TRBJ2-1. This CDR3 spans 12 amino acids. Per the germline V gene, CDR1 is LNHDA and CDR2 is SQIVND (reference sequence). Here the CDR3 reads CASSNRYNEQFF.

V usage is TRBV5-1 and J usage is TRBJ2-2. The CDR3 consists of 14 residues. Germline V CDR1 and CDR2: SGHRS, YFSETQ. The CDR3 sequence is CASSLEFHSGELFF. Drawing the rest from reference TRBV5-1 and TRBJ2-2, the complete variable domain is KAGVTQTPRYLIKTRGQQVTLSCSPISGHRSVSWYQQTPGQGLQFLFEYFSETQRNKGNFPGRFSGRQFSNSRSEMNVSTLELGDSALYLCASSLEFHSGELFFGEGSRLTVL.

V is TRBV7-9 and J is TRBJ2-5; TCRdb reports TRBD1, a call that lacks DNA to check it against. The CDR3 loop spans 15 amino acids. Per germline, CDR1 SEHNR and CDR2 FQNEAQ (reference sequence). The CDR3 reads CASSFPARQGETQYF.

The J gene is TRBJ2-3, the V gene TRBV20-1; the TRBD2 assignment by TCRdb is unverifiable without DNA. Germline CDR1 and CDR2: DFQATT and SNEGSKA (reference sequence). The CDR3 length is 16 residues. CDR3 residues: CSARGEGLLSTDTQYF.

The chain couples TRBV20-1 to TRBJ1-6. This CDR3 has 18 amino acids. Germline V gene sequence: CDR1 DFQATT, CDR2 SNEGSKA (reference sequence). The CDR3 sequence: CSASITGLGKSYNSPLHF.

The chain uses TRBV20-1 and TRBJ2-6; TCRdb's D call of TRBD2 is untestable without DNA. This CDR3 has 19 amino acids. Germline V gives CDR1 DFQATT, CDR2 SNEGSKA (reference sequence). The CDR3: CSARSRVGQDRSGANVLTF.

The chain employs TRBV2 and TRBJ2-1; no DNA is available, so the TRBD2 call from TCRdb remains unchecked. Germline-derived CDR1 and CDR2 are SNHLY and FYNNEI. The CDR3 loop spans 15 amino acids. CDR3 in amino acids: CASRATSGGNNEQFF.

The V gene is TRBV20-1, the J gene TRBJ2-5; lacking DNA, the TRBD1 call made by TCRdb goes unchecked. The CDR3 covers 13 residues. CDR1 and CDR2 from the germline V gene are DFQATT and SNEGSKA (reference sequence). The CDR3 sequence: CSAKAEGRETQYF.

This chain joins TRBV12-3 or TRBV12-4 and TRBJ2-3. The CDR3 is made up of 16 amino acids. CDR3 residues: CASSLGRSLGTDTQYF.

This chain connects TRBV12-3 or TRBV12-4 to TRBJ1-4; checking the TCRdb D call of TRBD1 is not possible without DNA. This CDR3 region has 15 residues. CDR3 region: CASRPSGAGREKLFF.

The rearrangement joins TRBV6-4 to TRBJ2-3; TCRdb picks TRBD1, but there is no DNA to check that call. This CDR3 contains 13 residues. CDR1 and CDR2 from the germline V gene are MRHNA and SNTAGT. This chain's CDR3 is CASSLRATDTQYF.

The V call is TRBV12-3 or TRBV12-4, the J call TRBJ2-1. There are 15 residues in the CDR3. The CDR3 sequence: CASNTQGAPYNEQFF.

The rearrangement joins TRBV6-6 to TRBJ2-1; TCRdb returns TRBD1, unconfirmable since there is no DNA. Germline V gene data show CDR1 as MNHNY and CDR2 as SVGAGI (reference sequence). This CDR3 has 14 amino acids. CDR3 sequence reads: CASAEGGLVNEQFF.

The V gene is TRBV5-5, the J gene TRBJ2-5; TCRdb reports TRBD1, a call that lacks DNA to check it against. CDR1 SGHKS and CDR2 YYEKEE come from the germline V gene (reference sequence). The CDR3 contains 15 residues. CDR3 protein: CASSLNRVMQETQYF.

The rearrangement joins TRBV10-3 to TRBJ2-1; TCRdb gives TRBD1 as the D gene, but with no DNA this cannot be confirmed. The CDR3 covers 14 residues. Germline lookup yields CDR1 ENHRY and CDR2 SYGVKD. Here the CDR3 reads CAISESPGYNEQFF.

The rearrangement links TRBV18 to TRBJ2-7; absent DNA, TCRdb's TRBD1 call cannot be checked. This CDR3 comprises 14 residues. Germline values: CDR1 KGHSH, CDR2 LQKENI. CDR3 sequence reads: CASSLTGGHYEQYF.

The chain carries TRBV9 and TRBJ2-1. Germline CDR1 reads SGDLS; CDR2 reads YYNGEE. This CDR3 spans 15 amino acids. The CDR3 sequence is CASSSPEFAGNEQFF. The full variable domain, in which reference TRBV9 and TRBJ2-1 provide the parts outside the CDR3, is DSGVTQTPKHLITATGQRVTLRCSPRSGDLSVYWYQQSLDQGLQFLIQYYNGEERAKGNILERFSAQQFPDLHSELNLSSLELGDSALYFCASSSPEFAGNEQFFGPGTRLTVL.

The genes are TRBV11-2 and TRBJ2-4. The CDR3 is 17 residues long. Per the germline V gene, CDR1 is SGHAT and CDR2 is FQNNGV. Here the CDR3 reads CASSLELAGLAKNIQYF. Variable domain in full (rest from reference TRBV11-2 and TRBJ2-4): EAGVAQSPRYKIIEKRQSVAFWCNPISGHATLYWYQQILGQGPKLLIQFQNNGVVDDSQLPKDRFSAERLKGVDSTLKIQPAKLEDSAVYLCASSLELAGLAKNIQYFGAGTRLSVL.